The sequence of this T cell receptor (beta chain) was determined in a study of blood T cells in healthy people across ages. Points from the study as a whole: Aged donors had fewer naive CD4+ cells and lower diversity than long-lived donors.

Staff drew 9 to 10 milliliters of peripheral blood from each donor. Extraction yielded at least 5 micrograms of total RNA per sample. Germline V gene lookup returns CDR1 DFQATT and CDR2 SNEGSKA (reference sequence). Trimming took off 5 bases at V and 4 bases at J, with 17 bases between the two ends. This CDR3 contains 14 residues. The second PCR ran roughly 6 to 11 cycles with a sample-barcoded 5' primer and J-beta primers. Sequencing of every sample gave 2.5 million or more CDR3-containing paired-end reads. From the 5' RACE reads, TCRdb called clonotypes with MiXCR, one entry per CDR3 protein. The sample yields about 380,000 distinct CDR3 sequences, roughly half seen once. In regard to this clonotype: No antigen is known for it.

The genes are TRBV20-1 and TRBJ2-5, with a tentative D call TRBD1 (5 bases). This TCR derives from a man aged 55 to 70 in good health. Sequenced input: blood. Here the CDR3 DNA reads TGCAGTGCTGCCCGGACAACCCCCGGAGAGACCCAGTACTTC. This sequence encodes CSAARTTPGETQYF.